Described below is a single TCR delta chain sequence and its context. This may be a read error, as it is one base from a much larger clone. Germline V gene data show CDR1 as GEAIGNYY and CDR2 as EKD. The CDR3 contains 15 residues. TCRdb reapplied CATT to the RT-PCR reads. The table lists under 2,500 delta-chain clones, 1.1% of them singletons. This entry comes from a study of gamma-delta T cells after stem cell transplantation. The clonotype was recovered from a human donor. It is not recorded whose cells these are; they may come from a transplant donor. This chain connects TRDV2 to TRDJ1; 11 bases agree with TRDD3. The specimen sequenced was gamma-delta T cells. The CDR3 nucleotides are TGTGCCTGTGACACGGTGGGGGATACGCGGGATAAACCCATCTTT. Its protein is CACDTVGDTRDKPIF.